Shown below are 18 T cell receptor beta chains from a single sample sequenced in a study of blood T cell repertoires in COVID-19 (TCRdb year 2020). Library prep was done by the immunoSEQ multiplex PCR assay. The immuneACCESS repertoire file appears here via TCRdb, limited to in-frame rearrangements. These files lack a portion of the clones; in checked studies, under half of the deficit traces to unresolved V genes, and the cause of the others is not known. Here the sample has roughly 330,000 clones; around 90% occur a single time. Around 10% of the sample belongs to the ten largest clones. Sample: peripheral blood. The source of these receptors is a man under 40 with COVID-19, enrolled during active disease.

This rearrangement joins TRBV6-1 to TRBJ1-1; 7 bases fit TRBD1. Germline-derived CDR1 and CDR2 are MNHNS and SASEGT. The V gene end was trimmed by 0 bases and the J gene end by 3 bases; junction bases not matched to a gene: 4. There are 15 residues in the CDR3. The CDR3 loop reads CASSEAEGADTEAFF. For the CDR3, the DNA is TGTGCCAGCAGTGAAGCCGAGGGGGCAGACACTGAAGCTTTCTTT.

The V and J genes are TRBV18 and TRBJ2-3; D might be TRBD2 (5 bases). The germline V gene encodes CDR1 KGHSH and CDR2 LQKENI. The CDR3 length is 13 residues. Trimming removed 0 bases from V and 7 bases from J, with 8 bases in between. The CDR3 is CASSPPVGNTQYF. The CDR3 coding sequence is TGTGCCAGCTCACCACCCGTCGGGAATACGCAGTATTTT.

V gene TRBV5-1 combines with J gene TRBJ1-1; D gene uncertain. Germline lookup yields CDR1 SGHRS and CDR2 YFSETQ. Trimming took off 4 bases at V and 3 bases at J, with 13 bases between the two ends. The CDR3 is 14 amino acids. This CDR3 reads CASSRVSRDTEAFF. The DNA for the CDR3 is TGCGCCAGCAGCCGGGTCAGCCGGGACACTGAAGCTTTCTTT.

The J gene is TRBJ1-5, the V gene TRBV6-7; D may be TRBD1 (5 bases). TRBV6-7 is recorded as an ORF, its role being uncertain. There are 19 residues in the CDR3. V shed 2 bases and J shed 6 bases, with 26 bases lying between them. Written as DNA, the CDR3 is TGTGCCAGCAGTTACCATATGTATCGCGGGTTGGGGGGAAGTCAGCCCCAGCATTTT. Protein sequence: CASSYHMYRGLGGSQPQHF.

In nucleotides, the CDR3 is TGTGCCAGCAGTCCCTCGACAGGGTATGGGGACAAAAACATTCAGTACTTC. Translated: CASSPSTGYGDKNIQYF. This sequence joins TRBV6-2 or TRBV6-3 and TRBJ2-4; 7 positions match TRBD1. This CDR3 is built from 17 residues. The V and J ends lost 5 bases and 3 bases, in that order; junction bases with no gene match: 13. Germline-derived CDR1 and CDR2 are MNHEY and SVGEGT.

The V gene is TRBV15, the J gene TRBJ2-2; perhaps TRBD2 as D (6 bases). The CDR3 is 15 amino acids. The germline V and J ends were trimmed by 5 bases and 7 bases, with 17 bases remaining between them. CDR1 is LNHNV, CDR2 YYDKDF, per germline (reference sequence). The CDR3 DNA reads TGTGCCACCAGCCTAGCGCGGTCCTGGGGCGGGGAGCTGTTTTTT. Its protein product is CATSLARSWGGELFF.

This clone was observed once. The chain recombines TRBV27 with TRBJ2-5; perhaps TRBD2 as D (6 bases). Trimming cost V 4 bases and J 5 bases, with 11 bases left between them. This CDR3 has 13 residues. Germline CDR1 and CDR2: MNHEY and SMNVEV (reference sequence). CDR3 residues: CASSSTRWETQYF. CDR3 nucleotides: TGTGCCAGCAGTTCGACTAGATGGGAGACCCAGTACTTC.

This clone was observed a single time. The V and J genes are TRBV4-1 and TRBJ1-6, with 8 bases identical to TRBD1. CDR1 is MGHRA, CDR2 YSYEKL, per germline. J was trimmed by 3 bases and V by 3 bases; bases with no gene match: 10. This CDR3 has 18 residues. The CDR3 region has the DNA TGCGCCAGCAGCCAGTTAAGGACAGGGCCCCTCTATAATTCACCCCTCCACTTT. Protein sequence: CASSQLRTGPLYNSPLHF.

The rearrangement joins TRBV6-2 or TRBV6-3 to TRBJ2-3; 13 bases are shared with TRBD2. The CDR3 is 17 amino acids. Germline V CDR1 and CDR2: MNHEY, SVGEGT. Germline trimming cut 6 bases from V and 5 bases from J; bases unmatched to any gene: 11. The CDR3 reads CASSFGTSGIRGDTQYF. In DNA form, the CDR3 reads TGTGCCAGCAGCTTCGGGACTAGCGGGATCAGGGGAGATACGCAGTATTTT.

This clone was seen more than once but under ten times. V is TRBV7-9 and J is TRBJ2-1; D not resolved. V lost 1 base and J 4 bases, leaving 8 bases between the germline ends. The CDR3 runs 14 residues. Germline CDR1 is SEHNR and CDR2 is FQNEAQ (reference sequence). The CDR3 protein is CASSLGSGYNEQFF. The CDR3 bases are TGTGCCAGCAGCTTAGGGTCGGGTTACAATGAGCAGTTCTTC.

The V gene is TRBV19, the J gene TRBJ2-1, with 7 bases aligning to TRBD2. V was clipped by 4 bases and J by 4 bases; unmatched bases: 1. CDR3 length: 13 amino acids. CDR1 and CDR2 from the germline V gene are LNHDA and SQIVND (reference sequence). Written as DNA, the CDR3 is TGTGCCAGTAGTAGGGGGGGTTACAATGAGCAGTTCTTC. Translation: CASSRGGYNEQFF.

V gene TRBV6-5 combines with J gene TRBJ2-7; TRBD1 aligns across 7 bases. CDR3 length: 13 residues. Losses at the gene ends were 0 bases for V and 7 bases for J; bases not matched to a gene: 3. Germline lookup yields CDR1 MNHEY and CDR2 SVGAGI. The CDR3 nucleotides are TGTGCCAGCAGTTACTCTAACAGGGGAGAGCAGTACTTC. Translated, it gives CASSYSNRGEQYF.

The V and J genes are TRBV28 and TRBJ2-3, with D tentatively TRBD2 (6 bases). V gave up 5 bases and J gave up 1 base, with 10 bases separating them. CDR3 size: 14 residues. Per germline, CDR1 MDHEN and CDR2 SYDVKM. The CDR3 spells CASSPREGTDTQYF. CDR3 sequence (DNA): TGTGCCAGCAGTCCCAGGGAGGGCACAGATACGCAGTATTTT.

On this clone: Mismatch with germline at one junction end may stem from a read error. The V and J genes are TRBV28 and TRBJ2-2; D gene ambiguous. The CDR3 length is 16 residues. The germline gives CDR1 MDHEN, CDR2 SYDVKM. The CDR3 here is CASGFSTPPSTGELFF. Written as DNA, the CDR3 is TGTGCCAGCGGTTTCTCGACTCCGCCAAGCACCGGGGAGCTGTTTTTT.

The gene calls are TRBV21-1 and TRBJ2-1; no check of the table's D call, TRBD2, against the DNA was made. TRBV21-1 is a known pseudogene. The CDR3 is made up of 16 amino acids. The CDR3 DNA reads as TGTGCCAGCAGCTCCATATGGCGGGAGAATATCAATGAGCAGTTCTTC. Translation: CASSSIWRENINEQFF.

The CDR3 DNA reads TGTGCCAGCAGTAGCCGGGACATATTCTACGAGCAGTACTTC. Translation gives CASSSRDIFYEQYF. The chain employs TRBV6-5 and TRBJ2-7; possible D gene TRBD1, 6 bases. The V gene lost 5 bases and the J gene lost 3 bases, with 14 bases spanning the gap. This CDR3 is built from 14 residues. Germline V lookup: CDR1 MNHEY, CDR2 SVGAGI.

The chain has TRBV5-1 and TRBJ2-3, with D maybe TRBD1 (6 bases). This CDR3 has 16 amino acids. Trimming took off 7 bases at V and 4 bases at J, with 22 bases between the two ends. CDR1 is SGHRS, CDR2 YFSETQ, per germline. The CDR3 DNA reads TGCGCCAGCGCCCAGCTGATAACAGGGCTTCCAGATACGCAGTATTTT. Its translation is CASAQLITGLPDTQYF.

The rearrangement links TRBV25-1 to TRBJ2-5, with 11 bases identical to TRBD2. The CDR3 spans 15 residues. CDR1 and CDR2 from the germline V gene are MGHDK and SYGVNS. V lost 7 bases, J lost 0 bases, and 4 bases stayed unmatched. The CDR3 DNA reads TGTGCCAGCATTCCTAGCGGGGGGTACCAAGAGACCCAGTACTTC. Translated, it gives CASIPSGGYQETQYF.